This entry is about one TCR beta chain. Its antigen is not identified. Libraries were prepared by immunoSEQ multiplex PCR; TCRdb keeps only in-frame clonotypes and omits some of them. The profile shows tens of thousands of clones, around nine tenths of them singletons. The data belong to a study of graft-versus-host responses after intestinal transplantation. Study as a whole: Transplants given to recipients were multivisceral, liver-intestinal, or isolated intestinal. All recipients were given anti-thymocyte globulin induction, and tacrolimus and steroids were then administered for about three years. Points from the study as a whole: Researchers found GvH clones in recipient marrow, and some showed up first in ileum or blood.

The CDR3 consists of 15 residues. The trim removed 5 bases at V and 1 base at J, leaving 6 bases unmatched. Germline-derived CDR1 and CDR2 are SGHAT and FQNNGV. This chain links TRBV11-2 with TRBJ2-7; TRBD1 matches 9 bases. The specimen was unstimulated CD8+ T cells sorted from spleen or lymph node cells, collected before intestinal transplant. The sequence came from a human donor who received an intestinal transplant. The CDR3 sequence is CASSLGTGSSYEQYF. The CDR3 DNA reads TGTGCCAGCAGCCTCGGGACAGGGAGTTCCTACGAGCAGTACTTC. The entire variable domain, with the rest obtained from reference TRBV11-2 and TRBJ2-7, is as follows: EAGVAQSPRYKIIEKRQSVAFWCNPISGHATLYWYQQILGQGPKLLIQFQNNGVVDDSQLPKDRFSAERLKGVDSTLKIQPAKLEDSAVYLCASSLGTGSSYEQYFGPGTRLTVT.